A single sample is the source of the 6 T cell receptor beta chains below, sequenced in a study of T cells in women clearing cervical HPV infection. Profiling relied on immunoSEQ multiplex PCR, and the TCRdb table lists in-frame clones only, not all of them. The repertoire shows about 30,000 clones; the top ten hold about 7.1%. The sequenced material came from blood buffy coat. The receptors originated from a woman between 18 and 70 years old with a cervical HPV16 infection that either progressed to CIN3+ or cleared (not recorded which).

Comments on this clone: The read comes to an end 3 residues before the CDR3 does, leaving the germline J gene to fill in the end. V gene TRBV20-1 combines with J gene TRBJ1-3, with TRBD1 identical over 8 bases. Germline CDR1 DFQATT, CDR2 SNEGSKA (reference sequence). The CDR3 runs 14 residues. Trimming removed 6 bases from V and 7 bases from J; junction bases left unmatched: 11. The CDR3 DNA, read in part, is TGCAGTGCGAAACCGGGACAGGCCCACAACACC. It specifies CSAKPGQAHNT. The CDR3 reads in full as CSAKPGQAHNTIYF.

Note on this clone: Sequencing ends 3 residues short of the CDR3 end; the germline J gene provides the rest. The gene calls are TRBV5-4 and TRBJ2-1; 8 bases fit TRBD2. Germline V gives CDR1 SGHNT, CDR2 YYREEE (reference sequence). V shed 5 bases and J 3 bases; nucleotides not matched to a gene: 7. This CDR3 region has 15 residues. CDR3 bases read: TGTGCCAGCAGACAGGGACTAGAGGACTACAATGAG. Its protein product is CASRQGLEDYNE. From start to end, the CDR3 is CASRQGLEDYNEQFF. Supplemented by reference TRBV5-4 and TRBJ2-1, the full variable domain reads ETGVTQSPTHLIKTRGQQVTLRCSSQSGHNTVSWYQQALGQGPQFIFQYYREEENGRGNFPPRFSGLQFPNYSSELNVNALELDDSALYLCASRQGLEDYNEQFFGPGTRLTVL.

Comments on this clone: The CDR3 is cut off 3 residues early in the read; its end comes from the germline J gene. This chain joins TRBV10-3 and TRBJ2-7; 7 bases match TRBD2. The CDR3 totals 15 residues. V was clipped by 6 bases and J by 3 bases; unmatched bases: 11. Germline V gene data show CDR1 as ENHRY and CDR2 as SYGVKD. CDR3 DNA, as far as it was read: TGTGCCATCAGCCCCGGAGGTGCGGGGGACTACGAG. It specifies CAISPGGAGDYE. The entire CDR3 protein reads CAISPGGAGDYEQYF.

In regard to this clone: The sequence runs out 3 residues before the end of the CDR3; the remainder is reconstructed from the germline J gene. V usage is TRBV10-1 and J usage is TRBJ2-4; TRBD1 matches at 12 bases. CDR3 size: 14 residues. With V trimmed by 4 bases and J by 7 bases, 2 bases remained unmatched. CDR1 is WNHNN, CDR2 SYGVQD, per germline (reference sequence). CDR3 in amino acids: CASSGGTGGNIQYF. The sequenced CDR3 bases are TGCGCCAGCAGTGGGGGGACAGGGGGCAACATT.

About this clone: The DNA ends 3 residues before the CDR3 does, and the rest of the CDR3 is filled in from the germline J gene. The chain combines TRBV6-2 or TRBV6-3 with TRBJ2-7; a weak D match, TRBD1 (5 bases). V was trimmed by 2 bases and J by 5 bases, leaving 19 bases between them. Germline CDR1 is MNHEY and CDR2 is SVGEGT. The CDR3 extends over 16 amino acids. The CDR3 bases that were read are TGTGCCAGCAGTTACCCCCCGGGCCAGGGAAATGACGAG. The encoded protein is CASSYPPGQGNDE. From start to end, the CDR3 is CASSYPPGQGNDEQYF.

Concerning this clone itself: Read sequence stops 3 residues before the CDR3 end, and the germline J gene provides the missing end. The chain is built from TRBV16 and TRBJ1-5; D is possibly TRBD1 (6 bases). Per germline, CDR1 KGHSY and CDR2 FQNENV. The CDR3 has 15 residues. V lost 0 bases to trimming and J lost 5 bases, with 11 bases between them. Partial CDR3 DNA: TGTGCCAGCAGCCAATCGGGCGAGGGGGATCAGCCC. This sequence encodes CASSQSGEGDQP. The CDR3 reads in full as CASSQSGEGDQPQHF.